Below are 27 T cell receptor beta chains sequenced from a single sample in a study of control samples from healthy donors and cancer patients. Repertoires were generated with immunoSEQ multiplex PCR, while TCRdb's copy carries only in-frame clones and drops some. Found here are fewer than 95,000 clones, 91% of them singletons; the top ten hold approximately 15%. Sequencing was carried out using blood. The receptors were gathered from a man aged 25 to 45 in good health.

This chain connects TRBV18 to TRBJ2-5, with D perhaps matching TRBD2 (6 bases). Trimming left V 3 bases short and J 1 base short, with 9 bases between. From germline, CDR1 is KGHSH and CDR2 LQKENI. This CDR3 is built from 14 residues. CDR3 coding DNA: TGTGCCAGCTCACCCGGGGAGGCCCAAGAGACCCAGTACTTC. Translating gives CASSPGEAQETQYF.

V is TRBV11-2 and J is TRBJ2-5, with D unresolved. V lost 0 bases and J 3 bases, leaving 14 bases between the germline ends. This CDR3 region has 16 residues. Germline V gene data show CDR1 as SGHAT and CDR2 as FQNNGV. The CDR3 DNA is TGTGCCAGCAGCTTAGAACCCTCCATCGTGAAAGAGACCCAGTACTTC. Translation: CASSLEPSIVKETQYF.

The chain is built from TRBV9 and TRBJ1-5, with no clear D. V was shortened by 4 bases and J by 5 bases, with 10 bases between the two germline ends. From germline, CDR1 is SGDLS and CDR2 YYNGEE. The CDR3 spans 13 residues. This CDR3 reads CASSPSPDQPQHF. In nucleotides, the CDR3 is TGTGCCAGCAGCCCAAGCCCCGATCAGCCCCAGCATTTT.

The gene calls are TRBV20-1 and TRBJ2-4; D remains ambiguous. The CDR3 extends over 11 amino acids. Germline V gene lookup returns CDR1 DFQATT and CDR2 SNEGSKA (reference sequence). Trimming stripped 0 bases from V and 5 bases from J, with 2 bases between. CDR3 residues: CSARDQNIQYF. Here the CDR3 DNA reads TGCAGTGCTAGAGACCAAAACATTCAGTACTTC.

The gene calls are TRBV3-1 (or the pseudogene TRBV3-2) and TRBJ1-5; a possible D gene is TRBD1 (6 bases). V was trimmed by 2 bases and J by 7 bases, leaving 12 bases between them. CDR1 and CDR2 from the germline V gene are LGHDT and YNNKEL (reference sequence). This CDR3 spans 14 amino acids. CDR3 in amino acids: CASSQSSQGQPQHF. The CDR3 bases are TGTGCCAGCAGCCAATCCTCACAGGGCCAGCCCCAGCATTTT.

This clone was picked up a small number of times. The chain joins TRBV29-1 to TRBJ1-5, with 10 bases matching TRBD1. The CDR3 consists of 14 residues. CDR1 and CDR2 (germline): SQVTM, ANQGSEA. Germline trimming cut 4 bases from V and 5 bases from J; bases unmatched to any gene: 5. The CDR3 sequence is CSVGGTGVDQPQHF. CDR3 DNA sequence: TGCAGCGTTGGGGGGACAGGGGTCGATCAGCCCCAGCATTTT.

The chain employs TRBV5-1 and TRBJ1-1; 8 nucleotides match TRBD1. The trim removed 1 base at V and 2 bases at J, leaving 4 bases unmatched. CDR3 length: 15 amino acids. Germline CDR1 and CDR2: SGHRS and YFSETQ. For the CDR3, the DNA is TGCGCCAGCAGCTTGAGGACAGGGTCTAACACTGAAGCTTTCTTT. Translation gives CASSLRTGSNTEAFF. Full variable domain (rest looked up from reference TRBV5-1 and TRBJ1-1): KAGVTQTPRYLIKTRGQQVTLSCSPISGHRSVSWYQQTPGQGLQFLFEYFSETQRNKGNFPGRFSGRQFSNSRSEMNVSTLELGDSALYLCASSLRTGSNTEAFFGQGTRLTVV.

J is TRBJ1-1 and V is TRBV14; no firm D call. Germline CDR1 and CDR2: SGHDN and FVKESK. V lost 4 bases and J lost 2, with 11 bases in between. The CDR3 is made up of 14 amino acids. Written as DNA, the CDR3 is TGTGCCAGCAGCCCGAGGGTACTAAACACTGAAGCTTTCTTT. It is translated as CASSPRVLNTEAFF.

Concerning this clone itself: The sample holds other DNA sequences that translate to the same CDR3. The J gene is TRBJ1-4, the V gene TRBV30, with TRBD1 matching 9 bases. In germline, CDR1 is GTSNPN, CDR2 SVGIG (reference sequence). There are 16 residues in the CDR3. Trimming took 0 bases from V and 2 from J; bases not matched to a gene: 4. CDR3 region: CAWSVLQGATNEKLFF. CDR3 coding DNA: TGTGCCTGGAGTGTACTACAGGGGGCGACTAATGAAAAACTGTTTTTT.

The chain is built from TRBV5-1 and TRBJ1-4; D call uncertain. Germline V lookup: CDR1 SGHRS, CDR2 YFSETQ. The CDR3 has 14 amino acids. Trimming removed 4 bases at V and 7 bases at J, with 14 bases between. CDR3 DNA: TGCGCCAGCAGCCTTGGAGGGCTTGGTGAAAAACTGTTTTTT. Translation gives CASSLGGLGEKLFF.

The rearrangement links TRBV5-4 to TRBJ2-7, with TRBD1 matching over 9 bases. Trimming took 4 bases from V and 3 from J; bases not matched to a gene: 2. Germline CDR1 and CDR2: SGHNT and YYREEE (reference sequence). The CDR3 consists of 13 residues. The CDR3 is CASSRDRVYEQYF. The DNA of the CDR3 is TGTGCCAGCAGCAGGGACAGGGTCTACGAGCAGTACTTC.

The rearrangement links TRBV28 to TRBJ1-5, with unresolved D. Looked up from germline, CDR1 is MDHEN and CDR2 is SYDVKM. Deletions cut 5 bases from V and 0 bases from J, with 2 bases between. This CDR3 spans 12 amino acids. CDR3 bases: TGTGCCAGCAGTAATAGCAATCAGCCCCAGCATTTT. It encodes CASSNSNQPQHF.

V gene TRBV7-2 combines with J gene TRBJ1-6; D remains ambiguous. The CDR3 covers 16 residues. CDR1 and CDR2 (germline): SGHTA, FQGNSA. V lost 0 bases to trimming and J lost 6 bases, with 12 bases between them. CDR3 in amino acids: CASSLAPRLGNSPLHF. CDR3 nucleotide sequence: TGTGCCAGCAGCTTAGCCCCCAGACTCGGTAATTCACCCCTCCACTTT. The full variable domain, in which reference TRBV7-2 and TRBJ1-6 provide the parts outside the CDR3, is GAGVSQSPSNKVTEKGKDVELRCDPISGHTALYWYRQSLGQGLEFLIYFQGNSAPDKSGLPSDRFSAERTGGSVSTLTIQRTQQEDSAVYLCASSLAPRLGNSPLHFGNGTRLTVT.

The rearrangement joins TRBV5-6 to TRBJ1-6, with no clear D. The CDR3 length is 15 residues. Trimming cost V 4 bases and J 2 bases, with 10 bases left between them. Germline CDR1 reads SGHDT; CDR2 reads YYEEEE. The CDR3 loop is CASSMYSPYNSPLHF. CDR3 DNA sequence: TGTGCCAGCAGCATGTACTCGCCCTATAATTCACCCCTCCACTTT.

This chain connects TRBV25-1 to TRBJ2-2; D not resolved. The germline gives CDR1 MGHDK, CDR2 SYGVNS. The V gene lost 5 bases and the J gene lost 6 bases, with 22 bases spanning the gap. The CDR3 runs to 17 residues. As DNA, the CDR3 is TGTGCCAGCAGTACCGCGTTTACCGGGTCCACACCCGGGGAGCTGTTTTTT. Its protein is CASSTAFTGSTPGELFF. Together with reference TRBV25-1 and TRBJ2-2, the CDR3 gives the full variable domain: EADIYQTPRYLVIGTGKKITLECSQTMGHDKMYWYQQDPGMELHLIHYSYGVNSTEKGDLSSESTVSRIRTEHFPLTLESARPSHTSQYLCASSTAFTGSTPGELFFGEGSRLTVL.

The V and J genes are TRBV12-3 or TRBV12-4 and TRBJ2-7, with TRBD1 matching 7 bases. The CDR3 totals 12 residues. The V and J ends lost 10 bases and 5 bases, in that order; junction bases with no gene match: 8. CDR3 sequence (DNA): TGTGCCACCCGACAGGGAAGCCACGAGCAGTACTTC. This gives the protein CATRQGSHEQYF.

The CDR3 loop reads CASSNSGGPYNEQFF. CDR3 DNA: TGTGCCAGCAGCAATAGCGGGGGGCCCTACAATGAGCAGTTCTTC. This chain connects TRBV7-3 to TRBJ2-1; 10 bases line up with TRBD2. This CDR3 comprises 15 residues. Germline loops: CDR1 SGHTA, CDR2 FQGTGA. V was pared by 5 bases and J by 2 bases, with 3 bases of the junction left unmatched.

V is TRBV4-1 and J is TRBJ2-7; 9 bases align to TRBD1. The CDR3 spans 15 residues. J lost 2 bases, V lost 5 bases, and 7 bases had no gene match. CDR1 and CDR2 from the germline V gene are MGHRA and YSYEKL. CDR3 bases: TGCGCCAGCAGCTTACTACGGACAGGGGCCTACGAGCAGTACTTC. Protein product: CASSLLRTGAYEQYF.

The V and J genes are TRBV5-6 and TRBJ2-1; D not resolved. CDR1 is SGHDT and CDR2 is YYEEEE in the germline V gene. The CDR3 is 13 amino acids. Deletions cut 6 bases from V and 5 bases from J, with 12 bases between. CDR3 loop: CASNSLRNNEQFF. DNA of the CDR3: TGTGCCAGCAATTCCCTGCGGAACAATGAGCAGTTCTTC. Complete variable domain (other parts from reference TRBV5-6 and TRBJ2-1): DAGVTQSPTHLIKTRGQQVTLRCSPKSGHDTVSWYQQALGQGPQFIFQYYEEEERQRGNFPDRFSGHQFPNYSSELNVNALLLGDSALYLCASNSLRNNEQFFGPGTRLTVL.

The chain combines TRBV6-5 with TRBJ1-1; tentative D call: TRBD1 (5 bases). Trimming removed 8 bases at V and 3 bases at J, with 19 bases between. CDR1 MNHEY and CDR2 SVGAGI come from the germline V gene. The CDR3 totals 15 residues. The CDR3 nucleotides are TGTGCCAGCCTATGGAACGGGTGGGGGGACACTGAAGCTTTCTTT. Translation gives CASLWNGWGDTEAFF.

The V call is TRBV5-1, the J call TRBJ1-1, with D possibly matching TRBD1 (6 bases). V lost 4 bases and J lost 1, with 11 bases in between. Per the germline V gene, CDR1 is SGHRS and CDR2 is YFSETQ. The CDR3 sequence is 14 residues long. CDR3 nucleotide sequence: TGCGCCAGCAGCGGGGGGGCAGAGAACACTGAAGCTTTCTTT. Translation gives CASSGGAENTEAFF.

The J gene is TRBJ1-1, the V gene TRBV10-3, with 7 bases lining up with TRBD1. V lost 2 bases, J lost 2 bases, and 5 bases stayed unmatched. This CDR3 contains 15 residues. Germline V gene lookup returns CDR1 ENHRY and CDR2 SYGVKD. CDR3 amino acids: CAISERGDSNTEAFF. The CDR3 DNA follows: TGTGCCATCAGTGAGCGAGGGGACAGCAACACTGAAGCTTTCTTT.

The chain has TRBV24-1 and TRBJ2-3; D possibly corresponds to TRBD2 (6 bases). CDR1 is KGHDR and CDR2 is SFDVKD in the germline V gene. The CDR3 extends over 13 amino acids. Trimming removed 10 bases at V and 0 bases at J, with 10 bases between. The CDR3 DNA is TGTGCCACGTCAAGCGGGAGCACAGATACGCAGTATTTT. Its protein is CATSSGSTDTQYF.

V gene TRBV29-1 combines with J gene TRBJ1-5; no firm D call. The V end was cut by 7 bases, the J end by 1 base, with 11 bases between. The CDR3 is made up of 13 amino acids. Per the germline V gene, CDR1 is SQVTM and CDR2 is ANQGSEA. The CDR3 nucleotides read TGCAGCGCCTCCGGGAGAAGCAATCAGCCCCAGCATTTT. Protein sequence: CSASGRSNQPQHF. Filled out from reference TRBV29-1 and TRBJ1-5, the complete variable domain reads SAVISQKPSRDICQRGTSLTIQCQVDSQVTMMFWYRQQPGQSLTLIATANQGSEATYESGFVIDKFPISRPNLTFSTLTVSNMSPEDSSIYLCSASGRSNQPQHFGDGTRLSIL.

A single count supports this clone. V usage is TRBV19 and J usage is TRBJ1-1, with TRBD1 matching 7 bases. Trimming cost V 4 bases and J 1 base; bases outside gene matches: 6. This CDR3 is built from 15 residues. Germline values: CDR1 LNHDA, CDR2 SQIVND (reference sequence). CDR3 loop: CASSKADRANTEAFF. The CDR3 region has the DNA TGTGCCAGTAGTAAGGCAGACAGGGCGAACACTGAAGCTTTCTTT.

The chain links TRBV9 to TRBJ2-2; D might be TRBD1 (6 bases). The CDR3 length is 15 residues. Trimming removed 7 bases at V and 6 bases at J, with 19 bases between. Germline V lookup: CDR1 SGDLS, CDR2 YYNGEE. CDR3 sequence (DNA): TGTGCCAGCCAGCCATCTTGGGGGCTTGCCGGGGAGCTGTTTTTT. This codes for CASQPSWGLAGELFF.

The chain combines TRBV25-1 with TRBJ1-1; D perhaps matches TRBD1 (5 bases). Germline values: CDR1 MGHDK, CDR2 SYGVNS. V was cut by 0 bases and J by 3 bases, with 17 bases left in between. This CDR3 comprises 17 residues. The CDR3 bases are TGTGCCAGCAGTGAATATTTCACAGGAGGAGGGGACACTGAAGCTTTCTTT. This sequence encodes CASSEYFTGGGDTEAFF.